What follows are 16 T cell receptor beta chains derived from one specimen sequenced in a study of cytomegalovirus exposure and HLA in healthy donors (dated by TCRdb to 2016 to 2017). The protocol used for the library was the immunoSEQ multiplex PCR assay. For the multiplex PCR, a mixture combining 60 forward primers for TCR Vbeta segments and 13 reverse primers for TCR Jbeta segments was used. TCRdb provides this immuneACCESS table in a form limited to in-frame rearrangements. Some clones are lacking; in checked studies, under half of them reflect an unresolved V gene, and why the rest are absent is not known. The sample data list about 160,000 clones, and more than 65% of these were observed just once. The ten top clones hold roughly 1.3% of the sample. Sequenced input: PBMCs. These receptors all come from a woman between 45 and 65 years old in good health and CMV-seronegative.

CDR3 region: CASSLGGRGSYEQYF. The DNA for the CDR3 is TGTGCCAGCAGCTTGGGGGGGAGGGGTTCCTACGAGCAGTACTTC. The chain combines TRBV5-4 with TRBJ2-7; 7 bases line up with TRBD2. This CDR3 region has 15 residues. Germline CDR1 and CDR2: SGHNT and YYREEE (reference sequence). J was trimmed by 1 base and V by 0 bases; bases with no gene match: 4.

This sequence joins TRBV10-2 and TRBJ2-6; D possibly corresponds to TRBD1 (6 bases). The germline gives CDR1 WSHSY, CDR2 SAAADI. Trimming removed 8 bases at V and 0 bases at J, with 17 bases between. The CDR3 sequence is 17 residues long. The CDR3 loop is CASGYRDAPSGANVLTF. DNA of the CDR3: TGCGCCAGCGGGTACAGGGATGCCCCCTCTGGGGCCAACGTCCTGACTTTC.

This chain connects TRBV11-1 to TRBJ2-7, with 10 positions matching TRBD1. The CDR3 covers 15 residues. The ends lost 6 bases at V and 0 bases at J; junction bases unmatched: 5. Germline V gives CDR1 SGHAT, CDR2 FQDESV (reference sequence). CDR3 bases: TGTGCCAGCAGGAGGGACAGGGGTCTCTCCTACGAGCAGTACTTC. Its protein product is CASRRDRGLSYEQYF.

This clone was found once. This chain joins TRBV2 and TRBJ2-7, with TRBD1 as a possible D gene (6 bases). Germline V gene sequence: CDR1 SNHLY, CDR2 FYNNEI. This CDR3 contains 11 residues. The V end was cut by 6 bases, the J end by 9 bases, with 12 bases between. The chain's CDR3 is CASSVLDRQYF. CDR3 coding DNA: TGTGCCAGCAGCGTCCTGGACAGGCAGTACTTC.

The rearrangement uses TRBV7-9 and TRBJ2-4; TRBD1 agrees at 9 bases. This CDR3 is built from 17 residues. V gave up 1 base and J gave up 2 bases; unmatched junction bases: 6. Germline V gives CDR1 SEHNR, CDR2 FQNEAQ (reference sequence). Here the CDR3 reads CASSLGDRAWSKNIQYF. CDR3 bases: TGTGCCAGCAGCTTAGGGGACAGGGCCTGGTCCAAAAACATTCAGTACTTC.

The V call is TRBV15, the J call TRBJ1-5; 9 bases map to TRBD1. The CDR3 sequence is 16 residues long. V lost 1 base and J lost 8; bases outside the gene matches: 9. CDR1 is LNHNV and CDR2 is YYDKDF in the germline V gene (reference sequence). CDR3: CATSRVPRTGVEPQHF. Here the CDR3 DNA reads TGTGCCACCAGCAGAGTTCCCCGGACAGGGGTGGAGCCCCAGCATTTT.

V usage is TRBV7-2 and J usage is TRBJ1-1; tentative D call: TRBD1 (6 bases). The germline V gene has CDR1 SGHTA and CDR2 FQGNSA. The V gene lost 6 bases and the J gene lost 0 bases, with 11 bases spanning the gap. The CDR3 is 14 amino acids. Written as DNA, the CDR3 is TGTGCCAGCAGACGGACAGCCTTGAACACTGAAGCTTTCTTT. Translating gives CASRRTALNTEAFF. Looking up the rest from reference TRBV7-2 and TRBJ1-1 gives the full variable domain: GAGVSQSPSNKVTEKGKDVELRCDPISGHTALYWYRQSLGQGLEFLIYFQGNSAPDKSGLPSDRFSAERTGGSVSTLTIQRTQQEDSAVYLCASRRTALNTEAFFGQGTRLTVV.

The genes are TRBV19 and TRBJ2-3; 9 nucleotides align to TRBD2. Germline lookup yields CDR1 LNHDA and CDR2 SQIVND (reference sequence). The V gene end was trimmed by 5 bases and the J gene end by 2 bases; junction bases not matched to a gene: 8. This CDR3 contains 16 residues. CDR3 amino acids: CASSVLAGGDTDTQYF. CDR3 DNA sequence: TGTGCCAGTAGTGTCCTTGCGGGGGGGGACACAGATACGCAGTATTTT.

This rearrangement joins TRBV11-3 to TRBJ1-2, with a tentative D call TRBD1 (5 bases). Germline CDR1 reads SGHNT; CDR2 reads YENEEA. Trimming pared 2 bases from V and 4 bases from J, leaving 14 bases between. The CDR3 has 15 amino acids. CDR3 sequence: CASSLTQRTPYGYTF. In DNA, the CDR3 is TGTGCCAGCAGCTTAACCCAACGGACACCCTATGGCTACACCTTC.

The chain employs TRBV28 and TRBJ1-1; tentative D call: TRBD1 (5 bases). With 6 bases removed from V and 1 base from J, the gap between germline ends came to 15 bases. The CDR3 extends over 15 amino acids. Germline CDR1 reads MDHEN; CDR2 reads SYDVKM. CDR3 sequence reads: CASRRAGTSNTEAFF. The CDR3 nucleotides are TGTGCCAGCAGGCGGGCAGGGACTTCGAACACTGAAGCTTTCTTT.

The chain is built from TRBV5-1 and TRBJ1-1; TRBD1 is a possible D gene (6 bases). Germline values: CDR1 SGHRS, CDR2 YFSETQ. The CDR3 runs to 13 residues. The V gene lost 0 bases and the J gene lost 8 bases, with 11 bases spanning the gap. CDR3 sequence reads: CASSLEGHQEAFF. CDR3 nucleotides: TGCGCCAGCAGCTTGGAGGGACACCAGGAAGCTTTCTTT.

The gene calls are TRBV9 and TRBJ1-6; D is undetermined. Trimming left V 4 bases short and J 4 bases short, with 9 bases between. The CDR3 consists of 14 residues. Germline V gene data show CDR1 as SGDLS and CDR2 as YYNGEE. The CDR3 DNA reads TGTGCCAGCAGCCGAGGGAATTATAATTCACCCCTCCACTTT. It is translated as CASSRGNYNSPLHF.

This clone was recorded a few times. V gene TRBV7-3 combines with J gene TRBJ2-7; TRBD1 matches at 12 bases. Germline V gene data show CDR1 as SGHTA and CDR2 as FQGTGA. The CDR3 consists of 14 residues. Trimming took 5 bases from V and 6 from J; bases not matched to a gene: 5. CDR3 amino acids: CASSPGTGGGEQYF. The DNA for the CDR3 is TGTGCCAGCAGCCCCGGGACAGGGGGCGGCGAGCAGTACTTC. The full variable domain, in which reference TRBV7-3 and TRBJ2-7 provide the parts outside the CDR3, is GAGVSQTPSNKVTEKGKYVELRCDPISGHTALYWYRQSLGQGPEFLIYFQGTGAADDSGLPNDRFFAVRPEGSVSTLKIQRTERGDSAVYLCASSPGTGGGEQYFGPGTRLTVT.

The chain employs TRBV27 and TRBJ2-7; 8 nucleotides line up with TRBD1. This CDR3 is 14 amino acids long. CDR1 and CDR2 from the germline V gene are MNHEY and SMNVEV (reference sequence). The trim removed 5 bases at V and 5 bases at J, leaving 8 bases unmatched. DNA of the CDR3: TGTGCCAGCAGTAGACAGGGGTCGGTTGACGAGCAGTACTTC. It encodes CASSRQGSVDEQYF.

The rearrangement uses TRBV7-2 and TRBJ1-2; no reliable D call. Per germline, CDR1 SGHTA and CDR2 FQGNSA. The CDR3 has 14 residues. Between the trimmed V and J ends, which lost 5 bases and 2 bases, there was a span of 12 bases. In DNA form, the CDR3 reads TGTGCCAGCAGCAGTCGCGGAGGGAACTATGGCTACACCTTC. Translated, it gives CASSSRGGNYGYTF.

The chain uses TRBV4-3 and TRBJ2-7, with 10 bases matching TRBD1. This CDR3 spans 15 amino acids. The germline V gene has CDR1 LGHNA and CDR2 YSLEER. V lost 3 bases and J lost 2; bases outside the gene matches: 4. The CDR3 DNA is TGCGCCAGCAGCCACGGGACAGGGGAACCCTACGAGCAGTACTTC. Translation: CASSHGTGEPYEQYF.